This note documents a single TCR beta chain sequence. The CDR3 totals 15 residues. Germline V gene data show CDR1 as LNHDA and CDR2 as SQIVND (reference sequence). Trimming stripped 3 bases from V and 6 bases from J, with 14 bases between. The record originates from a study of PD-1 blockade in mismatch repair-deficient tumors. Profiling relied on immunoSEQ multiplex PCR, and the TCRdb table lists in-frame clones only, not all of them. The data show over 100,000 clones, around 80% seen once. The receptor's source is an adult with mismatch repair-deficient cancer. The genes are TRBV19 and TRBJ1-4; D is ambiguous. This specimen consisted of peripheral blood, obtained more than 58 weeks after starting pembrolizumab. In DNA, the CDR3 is TGTGCCAGTAGTATGGACTTGCAATTAGATGAAAAACTGTTTTTT. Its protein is CASSMDLQLDEKLFF.